The subject of this entry is one T cell receptor (beta chain). Original methodology: For nucleated cells, counts were estimated from reference gene primer amplification. Only in-frame clones appear in the TCRdb table, and some are missing; sequencing was by immunoSEQ multiplex PCR. That table is the source of V, J and clone size, and D and trimming were worked out from the DNA. The sample lists 65,000 or so clones, around 84% occurring once. The data are from a study of blood T cell repertoires in COVID-19. As for the study in general: The samples span acute and convalescent COVID-19 from the United States, Italy and Spain. Sources were T cells, B-cell-depleted T cells, or PBMCs; the material itself was cDNA or gDNA.

With V trimmed by 3 bases and J by 1 base, 2 bases remained unmatched. The CDR3 is 14 amino acids. The germline V gene has CDR1 KGHSH and CDR2 LQKENI. The chain is built from TRBV18 and TRBJ2-7; TRBD2 agrees at 8 bases. The sequenced sample was peripheral blood. The source of this sequence is a woman in her 70s with acute or convalescent COVID-19. CDR3: CASSPSGGSYEQYF. CDR3 DNA: TGTGCCAGCTCACCCAGCGGGGGATCCTACGAGCAGTACTTC.